This T cell receptor beta chain was observed in a study of blood T cell repertoires in COVID-19. About the research overall: Specimens from acute and convalescent COVID-19 originated in the United States, Italy and Spain.

Trimming cost V 5 bases and J 0 bases; bases outside gene matches: 4. The V gene's germline CDR1 is MNHEY and CDR2 SVGAGI. The length of the CDR3 is 15 residues. Measured with immunoSEQ multiplex PCR; TCRdb has only the in-frame clones, and not every one. The sample consists of 110,000 to 150,000 clones, 75% to 90% of them appearing once. The chain combines TRBV6-5 with TRBJ2-1, with TRBD1 matching 7 bases. The sequence was obtained from an elderly woman with acute or convalescent COVID-19. Sequenced material: peripheral blood. Written as DNA, the CDR3 is TGTGCCAGCAGTCCGACAGGGAGCTCCTACAATGAGCAGTTCTTC. It specifies CASSPTGSSYNEQFF.